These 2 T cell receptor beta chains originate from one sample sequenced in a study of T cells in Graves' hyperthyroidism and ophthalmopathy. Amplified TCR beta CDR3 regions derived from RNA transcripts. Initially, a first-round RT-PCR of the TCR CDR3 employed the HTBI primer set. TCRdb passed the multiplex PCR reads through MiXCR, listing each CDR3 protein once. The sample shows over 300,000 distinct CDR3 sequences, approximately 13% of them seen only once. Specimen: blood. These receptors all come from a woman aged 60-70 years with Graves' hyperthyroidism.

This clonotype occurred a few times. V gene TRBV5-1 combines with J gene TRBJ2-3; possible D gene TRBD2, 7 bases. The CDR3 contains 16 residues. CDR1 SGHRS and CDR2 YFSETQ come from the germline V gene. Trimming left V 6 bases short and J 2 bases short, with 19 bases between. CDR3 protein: CASTSRGASITDTQYF. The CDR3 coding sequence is TGCGCCAGCACCTCTCGGGGGGCGAGTATCACAGATACGCAGTATTTT.

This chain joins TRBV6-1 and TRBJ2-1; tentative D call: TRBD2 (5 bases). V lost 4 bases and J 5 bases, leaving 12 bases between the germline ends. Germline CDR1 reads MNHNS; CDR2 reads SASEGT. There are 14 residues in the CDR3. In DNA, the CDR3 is TGTGCCAGCAGTGGATTAACTAGAGACAATGAGCAGTTCTTC. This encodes CASSGLTRDNEQFF.